Here is one T cell receptor beta chain with its context. Its specificity is unknown. A read error may produce the germline difference seen at one junction end. Both 60 Vbeta primers and 13 Jbeta primers went into the PCR. TCRdb's table, derived via immunoSEQ multiplex PCR, lists solely in-frame clones and lacks some. The table records 98,000 or so clones, roughly 80% of them present only once. Looked up from germline, CDR1 is SEHNR and CDR2 is FQNEAQ (reference sequence). The CDR3 contains 16 residues. This sample was taken from a study of cytomegalovirus exposure and HLA in healthy donors. Findings of the study overall: In a later analysis, HLA-associated TCR beta chains were more clonally expanded than equally common others. Among TCR beta chains, those listed as cytomegalovirus-associated numbered approximately 150. Being productive about 87% or about 30% of the time was typical of most TCR beta V segments in an earlier analysis.

V is TRBV7-9 and J is TRBJ1-5, with D uncertain. The TCR was taken from a woman in her thirties or forties in good health and CMV-seronegative. Sequencing was carried out using PBMCs. The DNA of the CDR3 is TGTTCCAGCAGCTTAGAATCGGGATCCGGCAATCAGCCCCAGCATTTT. Translating it yields CSSSLESGSGNQPQHF.